The 16 T cell receptor beta chains reported below all come from one sample, sequenced in a study of blood T cell repertoires in COVID-19. Method: immunoSEQ multiplex PCR; TCRdb's copy keeps in-frame clones and lacks some. This sample has over 200,000 clones; roughly 85% occur once, and the top ten carry over 15%. Material: PBMCs or T cells enriched from blood (not recorded which). The receptors derive from a man aged 35 to 55 who had recovered from COVID-19.

The gene calls are TRBV7-8 and TRBJ2-7; 8 bases map to TRBD1. This CDR3 comprises 13 residues. Germline loops: CDR1 SGHVS, CDR2 FQNEAQ. The ends lost 4 bases at V and 3 bases at J; junction bases unmatched: 2. The DNA for the CDR3 is TGTGCCAGCAGCTCGGGACAGGTCTACGAGCAGTACTTC. This translates into CASSSGQVYEQYF.

The V call is TRBV19, the J call TRBJ2-7; 8 bases agree with TRBD1. The length of the CDR3 is 13 residues. Germline V gene lookup returns CDR1 LNHDA and CDR2 SQIVND (reference sequence). With V trimmed by 6 bases and J by 6 bases, 7 bases remained unmatched. As DNA, the CDR3 is TGTGCCAGTAGCGGGACAGGACCTCCCGAGCAGTACTTC. Translation: CASSGTGPPEQYF.

The rearrangement uses TRBV10-2 and TRBJ2-2; 10 positions match TRBD1. The CDR3 has 17 amino acids. CDR1 and CDR2 from the germline V gene are WSHSY and SAAADI. V shed 4 bases, J shed 4 bases, and the junction held 9 bases outside the gene matches. The DNA for the CDR3 is TGCGCCAGCAGTGTGACAGGGGGCAATCATGGCACCGGGGAGCTGTTTTTT. Protein product: CASSVTGGNHGTGELFF.

The gene calls are TRBV6-2 or TRBV6-3 and TRBJ2-7; 9 nucleotides match TRBD2. With 2 bases clipped from V and 3 bases from J, the junction kept 11 bases outside the gene matches. The germline gives CDR1 MNHEY, CDR2 SVGEGT. There are 17 residues in the CDR3. The CDR3 is CASSYTLGAGGRYEQYF. CDR3 DNA sequence: TGTGCCAGCAGTTACACCCTGGGAGCGGGAGGACGCTACGAGCAGTACTTC.

The gene calls are TRBV9 and TRBJ2-3; D perhaps matches TRBD1 (6 bases). V was clipped by 0 bases and J by 5 bases, with 13 bases between them. The CDR3 is 15 amino acids. The germline V gene has CDR1 SGDLS and CDR2 YYNGEE. The CDR3 loop is CASSVVSGALDTQYF. The CDR3 DNA follows: TGTGCCAGCAGCGTAGTTTCAGGGGCCTTAGATACGCAGTATTTT.

The count of this clone is one. The chain carries TRBV5-1 and TRBJ2-1; weak D call: TRBD2 (6 bases). The CDR3 has 15 residues. The V gene's germline CDR1 is SGHRS and CDR2 YFSETQ. Trimming took 4 bases from V and 0 from J, leaving 11 bases between them. The CDR3 DNA sequence: TGCGCCAGCAGCGTGGAGACTAGCTCCTACAATGAGCAGTTCTTC. It is translated as CASSVETSSYNEQFF.

This chain connects TRBV7-2 to TRBJ2-3; 9 nucleotides match TRBD2. This CDR3 region has 14 residues. After removal of 8 bases from V and 2 bases from J, the junction contained 5 bases not matched to a gene. Germline V gives CDR1 SGHTA, CDR2 FQGNSA. The CDR3 is CASRKGLATDTQYF. The CDR3, as DNA: TGTGCCAGCCGGAAGGGACTAGCCACAGATACGCAGTATTTT.

The genes are TRBV28 and TRBJ1-4, with D possibly being TRBD1 (6 bases). The CDR3 loop spans 15 amino acids. Germline V gives CDR1 MDHEN, CDR2 SYDVKM. The germline V and J ends were trimmed by 2 bases and 10 bases, with 17 bases remaining between them. The CDR3 region has the DNA TGTGCCAGCAGTTTAGGGGGGGCCCGGGTAGGAAAACTGTTTTTT. It translates to CASSLGGARVGKLFF.

The genes are TRBV5-6 and TRBJ2-2; 7 positions match TRBD1. The CDR3 spans 16 residues. The germline CDR1 and CDR2 sequences are SGHDT and YYEEEE. V lost 4 bases, J lost 0 bases, and 6 bases stayed unmatched. The CDR3 DNA follows: TGTGCCAGCAGCAGGAGACAGGGTACGAACACCGGGGAGCTGTTTTTT. As protein: CASSRRQGTNTGELFF.

V usage is TRBV6-5 and J usage is TRBJ1-2, with D perhaps matching TRBD1 (6 bases). The V gene lost 7 bases and the J gene lost 2 bases, with 8 bases spanning the gap. The CDR3 has 12 residues. The germline V gene encodes CDR1 MNHEY and CDR2 SVGAGI. In nucleotides, the CDR3 is TGTGCCAGCACAGGACAGAACTATGGCTACACCTTC. It translates to CASTGQNYGYTF.

The chain has TRBV19 and TRBJ1-2, with 9 nucleotides matching TRBD1. Losses at the gene ends were 7 bases for V and 4 bases for J; bases not matched to a gene: 4. Germline V gene sequence: CDR1 LNHDA, CDR2 SQIVND (reference sequence). The CDR3 runs 13 residues. CDR3: CASKQGQGYGYTF. The CDR3 nucleotides are TGTGCCAGTAAACAGGGACAGGGCTATGGCTACACCTTC. The entire variable domain, with the rest obtained from reference TRBV19 and TRBJ1-2, is as follows: DGGITQSPKYLFRKEGQNVTLSCEQNLNHDAMYWYRQDPGQGLRLIYYSQIVNDFQKGDIAEGYSVSREKKESFPLTVTSAQKNPTAFYLCASKQGQGYGYTFGSGTRLTVV.

This rearrangement joins TRBV11-2 to TRBJ1-1, with TRBD1 as a possible D gene (5 bases). The CDR3 totals 13 residues. CDR1 and CDR2 from the germline V gene are SGHAT and FQNNGV. Trimming left V 5 bases short and J 4 bases short, with 11 bases between. CDR3 DNA: TGTGCCAGCAGCCCACTCGGGGGCACTGAAGCTTTCTTT. Translating it yields CASSPLGGTEAFF.

The chain employs TRBV6-5 and TRBJ1-1; D might be TRBD1 (5 bases). The CDR3 consists of 13 residues. Germline V gene sequence: CDR1 MNHEY, CDR2 SVGAGI. Trimming pared 8 bases from V and 0 bases from J, leaving 10 bases between. The CDR3 nucleotides are TGTGCCAGCCAAGGGGCCATGAACACTGAAGCTTTCTTT. It translates to CASQGAMNTEAFF.

The chain uses TRBV19 and TRBJ1-2; TRBD1 is a possible D gene (5 bases). Trimming removed 5 bases from V and 1 base from J, with 23 bases in between. The CDR3 contains 18 residues. Germline assignment: CDR1 LNHDA and CDR2 SQIVND (reference sequence). The CDR3 DNA reads as TGTGCCAGTAGTCCCTCCGGGGGGACCCGTTTTTTTAACTATGGCTACACCTTC. Encoded protein: CASSPSGGTRFFNYGYTF.

The chain joins TRBV9 to TRBJ2-6; TRBD1 is a possible D gene (7 bases). The V end lost 2 bases, the J end lost 0 bases, and 12 bases lay between the germline ends. The CDR3 spans 17 residues. Looked up from germline, CDR1 is SGDLS and CDR2 is YYNGEE. The CDR3 loop is CASSVSGGGSGANVLTF. For the CDR3, the DNA is TGTGCCAGCAGCGTCTCAGGGGGAGGCTCTGGGGCCAACGTCCTGACTTTC.

A note on this clone: One end of the junction varies from germline; a read error may be responsible. This rearrangement joins TRBV4-1 to TRBJ2-1; no definite D call. Germline values: CDR1 MGHRA, CDR2 YSYEKL. The CDR3 is 15 amino acids. CDR3: CASSQAPNSNNEQFF. The CDR3 DNA reads as TGCGCCAGCAGCCAAGCCCCCAACTCCAACAATGAGCAGTTCTTC.